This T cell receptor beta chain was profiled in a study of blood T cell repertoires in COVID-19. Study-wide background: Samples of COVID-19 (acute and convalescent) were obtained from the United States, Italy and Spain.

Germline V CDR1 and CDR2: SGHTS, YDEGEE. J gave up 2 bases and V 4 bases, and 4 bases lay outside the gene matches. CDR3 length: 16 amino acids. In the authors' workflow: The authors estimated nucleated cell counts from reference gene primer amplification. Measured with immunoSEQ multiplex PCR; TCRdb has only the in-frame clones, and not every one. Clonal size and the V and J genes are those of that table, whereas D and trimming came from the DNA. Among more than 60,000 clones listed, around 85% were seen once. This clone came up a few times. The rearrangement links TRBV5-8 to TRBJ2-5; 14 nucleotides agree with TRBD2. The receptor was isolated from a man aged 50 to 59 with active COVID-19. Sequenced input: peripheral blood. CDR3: CASSPGLAGDQETQYF. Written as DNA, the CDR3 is TGTGCCAGCAGCCCGGGACTAGCGGGGGATCAAGAGACCCAGTACTTC.